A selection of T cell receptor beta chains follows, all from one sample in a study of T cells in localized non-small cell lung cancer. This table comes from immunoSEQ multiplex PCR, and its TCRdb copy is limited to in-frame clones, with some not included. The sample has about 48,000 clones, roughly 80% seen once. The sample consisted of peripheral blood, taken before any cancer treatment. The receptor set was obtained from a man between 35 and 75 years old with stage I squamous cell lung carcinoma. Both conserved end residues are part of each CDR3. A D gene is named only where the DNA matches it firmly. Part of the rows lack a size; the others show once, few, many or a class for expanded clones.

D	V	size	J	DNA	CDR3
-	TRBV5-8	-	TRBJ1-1	TGTGCCAGCAGCTTGGGGAGGGGAGAAGCTTTCTTT	CASSLGRGEAFF
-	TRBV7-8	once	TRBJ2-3	TGTGCCAGCAGCTCTAACACAGATACGCAGTATTTT	CASSSNTDTQYF
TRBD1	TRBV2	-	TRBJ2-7	TGTGCCAGCAGTCGACAGGGCTACGAGCAGTACTTC	CASSRQGYEQYF
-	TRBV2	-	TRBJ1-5	TGTGCCAGCACCCGAAGGTCGGCAGCTAATCAGCCCCAGCATTTT	CASTRRSAANQPQHF
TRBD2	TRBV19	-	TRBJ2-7	TGTGCCAGTAGTAAGGAGCGGGGGGCCTACGAGCAGTACTTC	CASSKERGAYEQYF
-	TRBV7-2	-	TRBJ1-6	TGTGCCCCGTCGGGAGGACCCCTCCACTTT	CAPSGGPLHF
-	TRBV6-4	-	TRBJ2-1	TGTGCCACCTCGCGGGGTGGGAATGAGCAGTTCTTC	CATSRGGNEQFF
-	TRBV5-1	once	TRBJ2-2	TGCGCCAGCAGCTTGGATATTAGTCGGGAATTACACACCGGGGAGCTGTTTTTT	CASSLDISRELHTGELFF
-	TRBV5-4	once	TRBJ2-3	TGTGCCAGCAGCTTGGCCGTAGGAGCAGATACGCAGTATTTT	CASSLAVGADTQYF
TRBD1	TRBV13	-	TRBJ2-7	TGTGCCAGCAGTTCGGGACAGGGGTACGAGCAGTACTTC	CASSSGQGYEQYF
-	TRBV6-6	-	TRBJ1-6	TGTGCCAGCGGAACAGGGTCCTATTCACCCCTCCACTTT	CASGTGSYSPLHF
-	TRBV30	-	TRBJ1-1	TGTGCCTGGAGCCCTGGGCCTGGCAGGGAAGCTTTCTTT	CAWSPGPGREAFF
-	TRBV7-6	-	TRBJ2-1	TGTGCCAGCACCCCCATCCCGGCCCCACGAGGGAATGAGCAGTTCTTC	CASTPIPAPRGNEQFF
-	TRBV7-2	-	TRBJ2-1	TGTGCCAGCAGCTTTTCATTTGGCTCCTACAATGAGCAGTTCTTC	CASSFSFGSYNEQFF
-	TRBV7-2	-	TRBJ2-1	TGTGCCAGCAGTTCTCGAGCGGGTCCTAACAATGAGCAGTTCTTC	CASSSRAGPNNEQFF
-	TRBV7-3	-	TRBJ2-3	TGTGCCCAGGGTTTTTTAGATACGCAGTATTTT	CAQGFLDTQYF
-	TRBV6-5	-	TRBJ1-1	TGTGCCAGCAGCTCTAGGCTCGCCGGCACTGAAGCTTTCTTT	CASSSRLAGTEAFF
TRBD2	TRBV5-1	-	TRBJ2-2	TGCGCCAGCAGCTCCGGGGGGGGCCCCGGGGAGCTGTTTTTT	CASSSGGGPGELFF
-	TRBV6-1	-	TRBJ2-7	TGTGCCAGCAGTGAAACCCGGGGGTCGGAGCAGTACTTC	CASSETRGSEQYF
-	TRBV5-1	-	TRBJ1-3	TGCGCCAGCAGCTTGGATGGGGTCTCTGGAAACACCATATATTTT	CASSLDGVSGNTIYF
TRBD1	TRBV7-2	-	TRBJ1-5	TGTGCCAGCAGCTTATCACAGGGGGTACCCTATCAGCCCCAGCATTTT	CASSLSQGVPYQPQHF
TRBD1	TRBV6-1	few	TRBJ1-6	TGTGCCAGCAGTCCGACAGGGGCAGGGAATTCACCCCTCCACTTT	CASSPTGAGNSPLHF
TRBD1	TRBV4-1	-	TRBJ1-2	TGCGCCAGCAGCCAACGGACAGGGATTAACTATGGCTACACCTTC	CASSQRTGINYGYTF
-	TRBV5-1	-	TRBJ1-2	TGCGCCAGCAGCTTGGGAGATAGGGGGGACTATGGCTACACCTTC	CASSLGDRGDYGYTF
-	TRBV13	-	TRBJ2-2	TGTGCCAGCAGCTTAGTCCCCCCGACCGGGGAGCTGTTTTTT	CASSLVPPTGELFF
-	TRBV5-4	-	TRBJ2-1	TGTGCCAGCAGCTTGAACTCCCAAAATGAGCAGTTCTTC	CASSLNSQNEQFF
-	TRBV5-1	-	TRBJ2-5	TGCGCCAGCAGCGAACTGGTCGGGTACCAGTACTTC	CASSELVGYQYF
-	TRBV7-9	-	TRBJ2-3	TGTGCCAGCAGCTCGAGAGGGTCTGGGGCGGGGACAGATACGCAGTATTTT	CASSSRGSGAGTDTQYF
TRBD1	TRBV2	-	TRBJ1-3	TGTGCCAGCAGGCCAACAGGGGGAGCAGGAAACACCATATATTTT	CASRPTGGAGNTIYF
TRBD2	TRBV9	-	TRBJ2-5	TGTGCCAGCAGCGTAGCAGCGGGGGGGCCCAGAGGCGAGACCCAGTACTTC	CASSVAAGGPRGETQYF
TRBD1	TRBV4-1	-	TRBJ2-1	TGCGCCAGCACCCTACACGGACAGGGGAATTTCAATGAGCAGTTCTTC	CASTLHGQGNFNEQFF
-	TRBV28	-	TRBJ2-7	TGTGCCAGCAGTCCCGGTTCGTCGGGTAAGGGCGAGCAGTACTTC	CASSPGSSGKGEQYF
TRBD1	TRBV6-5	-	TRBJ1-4	TGTGCCAGCAGTTACTTGGGACAGGGGAATGAAAAACTGTTTTTT	CASSYLGQGNEKLFF
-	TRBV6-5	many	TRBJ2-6	TGTGCCAGCAGTTACTCGAAACGACCGGGGGCCAACGTCCTGACTTTC	CASSYSKRPGANVLTF
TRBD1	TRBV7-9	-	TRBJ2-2	TGTGCCAGCAACGGACAGGGTGACACCGGGGAGCTGTTTTTT	CASNGQGDTGELFF
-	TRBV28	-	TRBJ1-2	TGTGCCAGCAGTTTCGACTATGGCTACACCTTC	CASSFDYGYTF
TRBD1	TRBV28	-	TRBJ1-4	TGTGCCAGCAGTTTATTGGACAGGCGGGATGAAAAACTGTTTTTT	CASSLLDRRDEKLFF
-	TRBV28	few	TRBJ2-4	TGTGCCAGCAGAGCCACGGGGGGCCCAGCCAAAAACATTCAGTACTTC	CASRATGGPAKNIQYF
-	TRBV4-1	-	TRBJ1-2	TGCGCCAGCAGCCAAGGAGACGGACCCTATGGCTACACCTTC	CASSQGDGPYGYTF
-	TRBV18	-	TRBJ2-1	TGTGCCAGCTCACCAATGGGGGCATCCTACAATGAGCAGTTCTTC	CASSPMGASYNEQFF
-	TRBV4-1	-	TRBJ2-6	TGCGCCAGCAGCCAACGGTGGGCAAACTCTGGGGCCAACGTCCTGACTTTC	CASSQRWANSGANVLTF
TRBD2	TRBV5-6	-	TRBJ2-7	TGTGCCAGCAGGCTTCGACTAGCGGATAGCTCCTACGAGCAGTACTTC	CASRLRLADSSYEQYF
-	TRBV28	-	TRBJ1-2	TGTGCCAGCTTCAAGGGGTGGGCTCTATACTATGGCTACACCTTC	CASFKGWALYYGYTF
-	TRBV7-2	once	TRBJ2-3	TGTGCCAGCAGTTGGAGGGATACGCAGTATTTT	CASSWRDTQYF
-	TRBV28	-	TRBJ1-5	TGTGCCAGCAGCCCCCTCGGGGCCAATCGGCCCCAGCATTTT	CASSPLGANRPQHF